The present T cell receptor (beta chain) was sequenced within a study of cytomegalovirus exposure and HLA in healthy donors. V dropped 7 bases and J dropped 2 bases, with 11 bases sitting between them. CDR1 is MNHEY, CDR2 SVGAGI, per germline. The CDR3 length is 13 residues. About this clone itself: No antigen is known for it.

Study-wide points: Generally TCR sequences proved uncommon, though certain public TCRs appeared in numerous donors. Later analysis demonstrated an association between a missense DCLRE1C variant and TCR beta V- and J-gene trimming. Cytomegalovirus association was listed for about 150 TCR beta chains.

A multiplex PCR was run with 60 Vbeta primers and 13 Jbeta primers. Repertoires were generated with immunoSEQ multiplex PCR, while TCRdb's copy carries only in-frame clones and drops some. Of tens of thousands of clones detected, just under 90% appear once; the ten largest clones hold around 2.3%. The clonotype comes from a young man in good health and CMV-seronegative. The sample comprised PBMCs. V gene TRBV6-5 combines with J gene TRBJ1-2; D is ambiguous. CDR3 amino acids: CASTHGENYGYTF. CDR3 sequence (DNA): TGTGCCAGCACCCACGGGGAGAACTATGGCTACACCTTC.